The clone carrying this TCR beta chain came up many times. Trimming pared 3 bases from V and 2 bases from J, leaving 6 bases between. Looked up from germline, CDR1 is SGDLS and CDR2 is YYNGEE. The CDR3 is made up of 13 amino acids. The data are from a study of regulatory T cells in long-lasting Graves disease. Noted time point: newly diagnosed GD, antithyroid drugs for less than 3 months. Isolated PBMC RNA provided the starting material for the TCR library. CDR3-region Arm-PCR and iRepertoire HTBI primers produced the TCR beta libraries. TCRdb independently ran MiXCR on the multiplex PCR reads; one entry per CDR3 protein. The sample contains over 400,000 distinct CDR3 sequences, less than 15% of which appear only once. The same sample was also studied in work on T cells in Graves' hyperthyroidism and ophthalmopathy.

The chain couples TRBV9 to TRBJ1-3; D possibly corresponds to TRBD1 (5 bases). The sample here was peripheral blood mononuclear cells (PBMCs), taken at new diagnosis, from a patient treated with antithyroid drugs. This sequence originates from a woman in her fifties or sixties with Graves disease. CDR3 residues: CASSGTTGNTIYF. The CDR3 DNA reads TGTGCCAGCAGCGGGACAACTGGAAACACCATATATTTT.